Listed below are T cell receptor beta chains from one sample, sequenced in a study of blood T cell repertoires in COVID-19. The method was immunoSEQ multiplex PCR; TCRdb's version includes in-frame clones alone and lacks a portion of them. The top ten hold 2% to 2.5% of the sample, which has 200,000 to 250,000 clones, about 82% seen once. Input material: PBMCs or T cells enriched from blood (not recorded which). Source of these receptors: a woman aged 50 to 65 who had recovered from COVID-19. The CDR3 runs from the conserved cysteine through the conserved F or W. A D gene is named only where the DNA matches it firmly. The listing skips clone size in some rows; elsewhere it reads once, few, many or a size class.

NA | TRBJ2-3 | NA | TRBV4-3 | CASSQDRASASTDTQYF | TGCGCCAGCAGCCAAGATCGAGCTAGCGCAAGCACAGATACGCAGTATTTT
NA | TRBJ2-1 | TRBD1 | TRBV7-2 | CASSQLGQGARFF | TGTGCCAGCAGCCAACTAGGACAGGGCGCCAGGTTCTTC
NA | TRBJ1-5 | TRBD1 | TRBV19 | CASNDRAPSNQPQHF | TGTGCCAGTAACGACAGGGCCCCTAGCAATCAGCCCCAGCATTTT
NA | TRBJ2-3 | NA | TRBV15 | CATSRLTSSVRVADTQYF | TGTGCCACCAGCCGCTTGACCTCTAGCGTGAGGGTCGCGGATACGCAGTATTTT
many | TRBJ2-7 | NA | TRBV3-1/TRBV3-2 | CASSLRGGRTYEQYF | TGTGCCAGCAGCCTGAGGGGGGGGCGAACCTACGAGCAGTACTTC
few | TRBJ2-7 | NA | TRBV6-2/TRBV6-3 | CASSFRVYEQYF | TGTGCCAGCAGTTTCCGGGTATACGAGCAGTACTTC
NA | TRBJ1-3 | NA | TRBV6-2/TRBV6-3 | CASSYSSTGTGNTIYF | TGTGCCAGCAGTTACTCATCTACAGGGACTGGAAACACCATATATTTT
NA | TRBJ1-3 | NA | TRBV28 | CASRGEGEGSGNTIYF | TGTGCCAGCAGAGGGGAGGGTGAGGGCTCTGGAAACACCATATATTTT
NA | TRBJ1-6 | NA | TRBV19 | CASRSPEGNRALHF | TGTGCCAGTAGATCCCCCGAGGGAAATCGGGCCCTCCACTTT
NA | TRBJ2-2 | NA | TRBV6-5 | CATTRGPNTGELFF | TGTGCCACCACGAGAGGCCCGAACACCGGGGAGCTGTTTTTT
NA | TRBJ2-5 | NA | TRBV5-4 | CASSWALGVQETQYF | TGTGCCAGCAGCTGGGCTTTAGGGGTCCAAGAGACCCAGTACTTC
NA | TRBJ1-6 | NA | TRBV28 | CASKKGDNSPLHF | TGTGCCAGCAAAAAGGGGGATAATTCACCCCTCCACTTT
NA | TRBJ2-7 | NA | TRBV13 | CASSSSPRGGAYEQYF | TGTGCCAGCAGCTCCTCACCTCGGGGCGGGGCCTACGAGCAGTACTTC
NA | TRBJ1-3 | TRBD1 | TRBV9 | CASSQGASVGNTIYF | TGTGCCAGCTCGCAGGGGGCGTCTGTAGGAAACACCATATATTTT
few | TRBJ1-4 | TRBD1 | TRBV6-1 | CASSEAGQGALTNEKLFF | TGTGCCAGCAGTGAAGCAGGGCAGGGGGCGCTTACTAATGAAAAACTGTTTTTT
NA | TRBJ1-4 | NA | TRBV25-1 | CASSESGWWSEKLFF | TGTGCCAGCAGTGAATCGGGGTGGTGGAGTGAAAAACTGTTTTTT
once | TRBJ1-3 | NA | TRBV30 | CAWSPRHAGNTIYF | TGTGCCTGGAGTCCCAGACACGCTGGAAACACCATATATTTT
NA | TRBJ1-5 | TRBD1 | TRBV18 | CASSPGDRRNQPQHF | TGTGCCAGCTCACCGGGGGACAGACGAAATCAGCCCCAGCATTTT
NA | TRBJ2-3 | TRBD1 | TRBV28 | CASSPRGQGRDTQYF | TGTGCCAGCAGTCCGAGGGGACAGGGGAGAGATACGCAGTATTTT
NA | TRBJ1-4 | TRBD1 | TRBV2 | CASSKDRADEKLFF | TGTGCCAGCAGTAAGGACAGGGCCGATGAAAAACTGTTTTTT
once | TRBJ2-7 | TRBD1 | TRBV4-1 | CASSQTGNEQYF | TGCGCCAGCAGCCAGACAGGGAACGAGCAGTACTTC
NA | TRBJ1-1 | NA | TRBV6-2/TRBV6-3 | CASSQIRVIRVTEAFF | TGTGCCAGCAGCCAGATCAGGGTTATAAGGGTGACTGAAGCTTTCTTT
NA | TRBJ2-1 | NA | TRBV30 | CAWSVGGLGYNEQFF | TGTGCCTGGAGTGTTGGCGGGCTTGGCTACAATGAGCAGTTCTTC
NA | TRBJ1-5 | TRBD1 | TRBV20-1 | CSASTRQGRQPQHF | TGCAGTGCTAGTACTCGACAGGGACGTCAGCCCCAGCATTTT
NA | TRBJ1-3 | NA | TRBV11-3 | CASSLGRWGRYSGNTIYF | TGTGCCAGCAGCTTAGGTCGGTGGGGCCGTTACTCTGGAAACACCATATATTTT
NA | TRBJ2-5 | TRBD2 | TRBV7-2 | CATTKLEMSGGTRGETQYF | TGTGCCACCACGAAGCTTGAGATGAGCGGGGGGACGCGGGGAGAGACCCAGTACTTC
NA | TRBJ2-3 | TRBD2 | TRBV10-3 | CAISESLAGGRTDTQYF | TGTGCCATCAGTGAGTCGCTAGCGGGGGGGCGGACAGATACGCAGTATTTT
once | TRBJ1-1 | NA | TRBV7-8 | CASSITGTPNTEAFF | TGTGCCAGCAGCATCACCGGGACACCCAACACTGAAGCTTTCTTT
NA | TRBJ2-5 | TRBD2 | TRBV7-9 | CASSAQPGTTRVETQYF | TGTGCCAGCAGCGCCCAACCTGGGACTACGCGCGTAGAGACCCAGTACTTC
once | TRBJ2-2 | TRBD1 | TRBV7-9 | CASSSRQGGDTGELFF | TGTGCCAGCAGCTCAAGACAGGGTGGGGACACCGGGGAGCTGTTTTTT
NA | TRBJ1-3 | TRBD1 | TRBV11-2 | CASSRRQGANTIYF | TGTGCCAGCAGCCGAAGACAGGGGGCGAACACCATATATTTT
NA | TRBJ2-1 | TRBD1 | TRBV28 | CASSTSGQARVGQFF | TGTGCCAGCAGTACCTCGGGACAGGCCAGGGTGGGGCAGTTCTTC
once | TRBJ1-1 | NA | TRBV5-1 | CASSPPGVSTEAFF | TGCGCCAGTTCACCCCCAGGGGTGAGCACTGAAGCTTTCTTT
few | TRBJ2-1 | TRBD2 | TRBV29-1 | CSVRLAGDSYNEQFF | TGCAGCGTGAGACTAGCGGGCGACTCCTACAATGAGCAGTTCTTC
once | TRBJ2-2 | NA | TRBV5-4 | CASSPGQMGGELFF | TGTGCCAGCAGCCCCGGACAGATGGGCGGGGAGCTGTTTTTT
NA | TRBJ1-6 | NA | TRBV5-4 | CASSTHSIWEDSPLHF | TGTGCCAGCAGCACTCATAGTATCTGGGAGGATTCACCCCTCCACTTT
NA | TRBJ2-3 | TRBD2 | TRBV4-3 | CASSHGRVGGTSTDTQYF | TGCGCCAGCAGCCATGGGAGGGTCGGGGGGACGAGCACAGATACGCAGTATTTT
NA | TRBJ1-6 | TRBD1 | TRBV2 | CASSEIYGTGGSPLHF | TGTGCCAGCAGTGAAATATATGGGACAGGGGGTTCACCCCTCCACTTT
few | TRBJ1-2 | NA | TRBV7-2 | CASSSDRSGYGYTF | TGTGCCAGCAGCTCGGACAGATCCGGCTATGGCTACACCTTC
NA | TRBJ2-1 | NA | TRBV28 | CASSLLIRNNEQFF | TGTGCCAGCAGTTTACTAATTCGAAACAATGAGCAGTTCTTC
NA | TRBJ1-1 | NA | TRBV4-2 | CASSQLTPGQGYPEAFF | TGTGCCAGCAGCCAACTTACACCCGGGCAGGGGTACCCTGAAGCTTTCTTT
NA | TRBJ2-7 | NA | TRBV28 | CASSLNYRRRDEQYF | TGTGCCAGCAGTTTAAACTATCGGCGCAGGGACGAGCAGTACTTC
NA | TRBJ2-7 | NA | TRBV7-2 | CASSYPGGRSSYEQYF | TGTGCCAGCAGCTACCCCGGAGGCCGAAGCTCCTACGAGCAGTACTTC
NA | TRBJ1-2 | NA | TRBV6-5 | CASRQGSNTYGYTF | TGTGCCAGCAGACAGGGATCTAATACCTATGGCTACACCTTC
NA | TRBJ2-3 | NA | TRBV5-5 | CASSSVGVGTDTQYF | TGTGCCAGCAGCTCAGTAGGGGTTGGCACAGATACGCAGTATTTT
NA | TRBJ2-6 | TRBD2 | TRBV14 | CASSQDRSGRSGANVLTF | TGTGCCAGCAGCCAAGATAGGAGCGGGAGATCTGGGGCCAACGTCCTGACTTTC
NA | TRBJ2-1 | TRBD1 | TRBV2 | CASRTTGLAYNEQFF | TGTGCCAGCCGCACGACAGGGTTAGCCTACAATGAGCAGTTCTTC
NA | TRBJ2-7 | NA | TRBV6-2/TRBV6-3 | CASSPQSYEQYF | TGTGCCAGCAGTCCGCAGTCCTACGAGCAGTACTTC
NA | TRBJ2-7 | TRBD2 | TRBV5-1 | CASSDGTSGGVVYEQYF | TGCGCCAGCAGCGACGGGACTAGCGGGGGTGTTGTCTACGAGCAGTACTTC
NA | TRBJ1-1 | TRBD1 | TRBV4-3 | CASSQTDRGPDEAFF | TGCGCCAGCAGCCAAACTGACAGGGGGCCGGATGAAGCTTTCTTT
NA | TRBJ2-3 | NA | TRBV10-1 | CASRGASTDTQYF | TGCGCCAGCCGGGGGGCCAGCACAGATACGCAGTATTTT
NA | TRBJ2-1 | TRBD2 | TRBV9 | CASSVVWASGTNEQFF | TGTGCCAGCAGCGTAGTATGGGCTAGCGGGACCAATGAGCAGTTCTTC
NA | TRBJ2-5 | TRBD1 | TRBV18 | CASSPRQGTQETQYF | TGTGCCAGCTCACCGAGACAGGGGACACAAGAGACCCAGTACTTC
NA | TRBJ2-7 | NA | TRBV11-3 | CASSYRGRGGYEQYF | TGTGCCAGCAGCTACCGGGGCAGGGGTGGCTACGAGCAGTACTTC
few | TRBJ1-2 | NA | TRBV7-9 | CASSFRSYGYTF | TGTGCCAGCAGCTTCCGGTCCTATGGCTACACCTTC
NA | TRBJ2-7 | NA | TRBV28 | CASQRPGNYEQYF | TGTGCCAGCCAAAGACCCGGGAACTACGAGCAGTACTTC
few | TRBJ2-3 | NA | TRBV27 | CASSLTRPTDTQYF | TGTGCCAGCAGTCTGACTAGGCCCACAGATACGCAGTATTTT
NA | TRBJ2-2 | NA | TRBV18 | CASSPTVWAGTGELFF | TGTGCCAGCTCACCAACTGTATGGGCCGGCACCGGGGAGCTGTTTTTT
NA | TRBJ2-7 | NA | TRBV7-9 | CASSPSVSYEQYF | TGTGCCAGCAGCCCTAGCGTATCCTACGAGCAGTACTTC